The T cell receptor (beta chain) under discussion was sequenced for a study of shared clonotypes between healthy human individuals. This clone was observed a single time. Germline V gives CDR1 SGHRS, CDR2 YFSETQ. V was pared by 1 base and J by 5 bases, with 6 bases between. This CDR3 spans 12 amino acids. TCRdb keeps only in-frame clones here, not all; method: immunoSEQ multiplex PCR. Among roughly 500,000 clones, 76% were seen once, and the ten largest hold 13%. Material: PBMCs. This sequence originates from a woman between 40 and 50 years old in good health. Some clones in this sample may be carry-over from other donors' samples. The rearrangement joins TRBV5-1 to TRBJ2-5, with unresolved D. CDR3 coding DNA: TGCGCCAGCAGCTTGCTGAGTGAGACCCAGTACTTC. This encodes CASSLLSETQYF.